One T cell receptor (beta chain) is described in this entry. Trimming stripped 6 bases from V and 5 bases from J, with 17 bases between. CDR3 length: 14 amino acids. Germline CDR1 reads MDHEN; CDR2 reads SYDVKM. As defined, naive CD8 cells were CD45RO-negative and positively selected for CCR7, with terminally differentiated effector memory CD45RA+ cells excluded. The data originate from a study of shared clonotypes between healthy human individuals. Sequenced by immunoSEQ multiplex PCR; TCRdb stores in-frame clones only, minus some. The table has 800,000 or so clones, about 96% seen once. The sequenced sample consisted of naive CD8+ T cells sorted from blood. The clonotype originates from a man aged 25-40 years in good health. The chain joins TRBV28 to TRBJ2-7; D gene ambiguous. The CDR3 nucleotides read TGTGCCAGCAGACTCATAGCCCTCGGCGACGAGCAGTACTTC. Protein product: CASRLIALGDEQYF. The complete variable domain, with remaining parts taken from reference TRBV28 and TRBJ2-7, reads DVKVTQSSRYLVKRTGEKVFLECVQDMDHENMFWYRQDPGLGLRLIYFSYDVKMKEKGDIPEGYSVSREKKERFSLILESASTNQTSMYLCASRLIALGDEQYFGPGTRLTVT.